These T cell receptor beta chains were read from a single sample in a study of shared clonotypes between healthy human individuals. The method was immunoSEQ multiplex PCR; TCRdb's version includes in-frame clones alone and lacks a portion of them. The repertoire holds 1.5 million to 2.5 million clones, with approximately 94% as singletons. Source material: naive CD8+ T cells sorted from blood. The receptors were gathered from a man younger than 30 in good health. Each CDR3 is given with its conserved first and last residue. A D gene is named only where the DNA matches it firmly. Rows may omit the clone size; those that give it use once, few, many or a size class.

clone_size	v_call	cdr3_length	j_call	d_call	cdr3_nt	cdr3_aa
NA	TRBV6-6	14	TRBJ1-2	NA	TGTGCCAGCAGTTACTCCGGACCACTCTATGGCTACACCTTC	CASSYSGPLYGYTF
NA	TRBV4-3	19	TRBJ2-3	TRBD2	TGCGCCAGCAGCCAAGCTACAGCGGGAGTCATAGGACATGCAGATACGCAGTATTTT	CASSQATAGVIGHADTQYF
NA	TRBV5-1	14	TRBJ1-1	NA	TGCGCCAGCAGCAGCGGACAGATAAACACTGAAGCTTTCTTT	CASSSGQINTEAFF
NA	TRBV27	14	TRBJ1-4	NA	TGTGCCAGCAGCCCTATAAAGGCAAATGAAAAACTGTTTTTT	CASSPIKANEKLFF
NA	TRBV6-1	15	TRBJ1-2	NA	TGTGCCAGCAGTGAAAAGGCCAGCCAGAACTATGGCTACACCTTC	CASSEKASQNYGYTF
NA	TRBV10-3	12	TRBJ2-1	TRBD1	TGTGCCTCGGGAACAGGGGACAATGAGCAGTTCTTC	CASGTGDNEQFF
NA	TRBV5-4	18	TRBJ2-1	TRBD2	TGTGCCAGCAGCCGGGTAGCGGGAGCCCCCATGTTAATCGATGAGCAGTTCTTC	CASSRVAGAPMLIDEQFF
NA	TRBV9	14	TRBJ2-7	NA	TGTGCCAGCAGCCTTTGGGGGGGCGCCTACGAGCAGTACTTC	CASSLWGGAYEQYF
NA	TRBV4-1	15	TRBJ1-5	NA	TGCGCCAGCAGCCAAAATAGTGGGGGAACCCAGCCCCAGCATTTT	CASSQNSGGTQPQHF
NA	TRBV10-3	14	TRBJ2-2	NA	TGTGCCAGTGGAGGGGTAAAGAACACCGGGGAGCTGTTTTTT	CASGGVKNTGELFF
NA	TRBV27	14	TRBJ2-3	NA	TGTGCCAGCAGTTCCCTAGCGTACACAGATACGCAGTATTTT	CASSSLAYTDTQYF
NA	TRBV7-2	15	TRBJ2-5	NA	TGTGCCAGCAGCTTAGATTACGACTTTGAGGGGACCCAGTACTTC	CASSLDYDFEGTQYF
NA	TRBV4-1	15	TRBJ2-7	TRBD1	TGCGCCAGCAGCCAACCCGGGACAGGGTCCCACGAGCAGTACTTC	CASSQPGTGSHEQYF
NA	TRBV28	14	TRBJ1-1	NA	TGTGCCAGCAGTTTTGGCGGCGGGAACACTGAAGCTTTCTTT	CASSFGGGNTEAFF
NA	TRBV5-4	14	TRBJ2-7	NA	TGTGCCAGCAGCTTGTTCGGGACATCCCACGAGCAGTACTTC	CASSLFGTSHEQYF
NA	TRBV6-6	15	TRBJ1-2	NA	TGTGCCAGCAGTTACTCGAACGAGGGAATGAATCGCTACACCTTC	CASSYSNEGMNRYTF
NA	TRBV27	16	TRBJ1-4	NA	TGTGCCAGCAGTTTATATTTCACGGATTTAAATGAAAAACTGTTTTTT	CASSLYFTDLNEKLFF
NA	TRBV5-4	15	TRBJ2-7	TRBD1	TGTGCCAGCAGCGGAGGGACAGGGCCTCCCTACGAGCAGTACTTC	CASSGGTGPPYEQYF
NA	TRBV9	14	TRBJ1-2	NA	TGTGCCAGCAGCGTAGATGGAAGTAACTATGGCTACACCTTC	CASSVDGSNYGYTF
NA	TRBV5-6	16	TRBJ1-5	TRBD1	TGTGCCAGCAGCTTAACCCTCGGACAGGATACTCAGCCCCAGCATTTT	CASSLTLGQDTQPQHF
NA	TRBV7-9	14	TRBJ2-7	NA	TGTGCCAGCAGCTTTAGGAGTAGCTCCTACGAGCAGTACTTC	CASSFRSSSYEQYF
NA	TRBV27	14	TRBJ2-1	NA	TGTGCCAGCAGTTTACGTTCCCACTACAATGAGCAGTTCTTC	CASSLRSHYNEQFF
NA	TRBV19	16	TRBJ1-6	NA	TGTGCCAGTAGTATAGAAAGCTGGCAGGAAAATTCACCCCTCCACTTT	CASSIESWQENSPLHF
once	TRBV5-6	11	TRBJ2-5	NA	TGTGCCAGCAGCTCCGGAGGGACCCAGTACTTC	CASSSGGTQYF
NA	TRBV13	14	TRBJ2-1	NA	TGTGCCAGCAGCTTAGGGCTTTCCTACAATGAGCAGTTCTTC	CASSLGLSYNEQFF
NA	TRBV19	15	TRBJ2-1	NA	TGTGCCAGTAGTATCTCTGGGAGCTCCTACAATGAGCAGTTCTTC	CASSISGSSYNEQFF
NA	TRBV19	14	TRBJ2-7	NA	TGTGCCAGTGGGGAGACTAGGAGTACGTACGAGCAGTACTTC	CASGETRSTYEQYF
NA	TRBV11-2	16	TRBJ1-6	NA	TGTGCCAGCACCCTTATCGGGGCCTTGGGTAATTCACCCCTCCACTTT	CASTLIGALGNSPLHF
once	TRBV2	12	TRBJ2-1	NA	TGTGCCATGGGGGGCTCCTACAATGAGCAGTTCTTC	CAMGGSYNEQFF
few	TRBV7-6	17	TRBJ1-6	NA	TGTGCCAGCAGCTTAGGAGGGGCTGGGGGTTCCGGCTCACCCCTCCACTTT	CASSLGGAGGSGSPLHF
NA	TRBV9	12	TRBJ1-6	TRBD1	TGTGCCAGCAGCGTTCAACAGGGGCCCCTCCACTTT	CASSVQQGPLHF
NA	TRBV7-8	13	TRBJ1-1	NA	TGTGCCAGCAGCCTCGGGGCCAACACTGAAGCTTTCTTT	CASSLGANTEAFF
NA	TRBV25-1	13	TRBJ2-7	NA	TGTGCCAGCAGTGAATTTGGGCTCTACGAGCAGTACTTC	CASSEFGLYEQYF
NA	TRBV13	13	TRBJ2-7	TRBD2	TGTGCCAGTAGCCTAGCGGGAGAATACGAGCAGTACTTC	CASSLAGEYEQYF
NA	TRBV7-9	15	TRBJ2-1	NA	TGTGCCAGCAGCTTATTGAGCGGATTCTACAATGAGCAGTTCTTC	CASSLLSGFYNEQFF
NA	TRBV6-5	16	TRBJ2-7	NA	TGTGCCAGCAGTTTATCCGGGACACAGGTTCCCTACGAGCAGTACTTC	CASSLSGTQVPYEQYF
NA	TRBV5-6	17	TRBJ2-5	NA	TGTGCCAGCAGCTTTTCTGGGGGCGGGCGGTACCAAGAGACCCAGTACTTC	CASSFSGGGRYQETQYF
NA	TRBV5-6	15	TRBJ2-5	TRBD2	TGTGCCAGCAGCTTGGCCCTTAGCGGGGGTGAGACCCAGTACTTC	CASSLALSGGETQYF
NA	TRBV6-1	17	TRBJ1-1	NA	TGTGCCAGCAGTGGCAGTGACCGGGACCGACGTCACTCTGAAGCTTTCTTT	CASSGSDRDRRHSEAFF
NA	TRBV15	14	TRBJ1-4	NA	TGTGCCACCACTGACAGGCAGACGAATGAAAAACTGTTTTTT	CATTDRQTNEKLFF
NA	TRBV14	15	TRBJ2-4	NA	TGTGCCAGCAGCCAAGATCGGGGGGCGATGAACATTCAGTACTTC	CASSQDRGAMNIQYF
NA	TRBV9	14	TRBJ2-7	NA	TGTGCCAGCAGCGTAGTGGATATACCCTACGAGCAGTACTTC	CASSVVDIPYEQYF
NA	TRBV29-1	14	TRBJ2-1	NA	TGCAGCGTTGAAGATCTTTTAGAAGGGAATGAGCAGTTCTTC	CSVEDLLEGNEQFF